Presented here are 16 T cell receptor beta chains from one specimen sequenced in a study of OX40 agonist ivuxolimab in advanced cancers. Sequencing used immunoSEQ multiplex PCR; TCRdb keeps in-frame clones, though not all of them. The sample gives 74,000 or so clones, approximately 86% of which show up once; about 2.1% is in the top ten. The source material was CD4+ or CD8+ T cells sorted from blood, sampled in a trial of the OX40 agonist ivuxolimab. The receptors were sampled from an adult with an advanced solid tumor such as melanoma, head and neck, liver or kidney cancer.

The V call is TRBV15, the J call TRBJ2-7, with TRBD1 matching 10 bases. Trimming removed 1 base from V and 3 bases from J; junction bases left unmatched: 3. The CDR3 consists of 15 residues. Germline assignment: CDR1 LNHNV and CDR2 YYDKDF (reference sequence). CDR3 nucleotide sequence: TGTGCCACCAGCAGAGGGGGACAGGGGAACTACGAGCAGTACTTC. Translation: CATSRGGQGNYEQYF. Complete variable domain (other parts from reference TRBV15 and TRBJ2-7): DAMVIQNPRYQVTQFGKPVTLSCSQTLNHNVMYWYQQKSSQAPKLLFHYYDKDFNNEADTPDNFQSRRPNTSFCFLDIRSPGLGDTAMYLCATSRGGQGNYEQYFGPGTRLTVT.

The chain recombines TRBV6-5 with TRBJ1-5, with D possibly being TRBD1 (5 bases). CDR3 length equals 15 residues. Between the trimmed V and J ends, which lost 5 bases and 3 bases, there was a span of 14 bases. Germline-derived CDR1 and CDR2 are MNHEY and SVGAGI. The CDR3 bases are TGTGCCAGCAGTGCCTCGGGGCAGAACAATCAGCCCCAGCATTTT. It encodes CASSASGQNNQPQHF.

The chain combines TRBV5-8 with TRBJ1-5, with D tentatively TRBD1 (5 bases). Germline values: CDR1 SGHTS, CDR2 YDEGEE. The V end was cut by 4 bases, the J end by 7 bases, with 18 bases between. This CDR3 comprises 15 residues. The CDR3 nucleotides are TGTGCCAGCAGCCCGCTGGGGGGTATAGGGCAGCCCCAGCATTTT. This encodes CASSPLGGIGQPQHF.

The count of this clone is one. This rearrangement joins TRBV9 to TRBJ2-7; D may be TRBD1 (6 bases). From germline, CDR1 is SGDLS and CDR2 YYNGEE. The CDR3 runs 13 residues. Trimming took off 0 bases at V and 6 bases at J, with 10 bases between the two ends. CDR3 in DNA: TGTGCCAGCAGCGTAGGGATAGGGGGCGAGCAGTACTTC. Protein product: CASSVGIGGEQYF.

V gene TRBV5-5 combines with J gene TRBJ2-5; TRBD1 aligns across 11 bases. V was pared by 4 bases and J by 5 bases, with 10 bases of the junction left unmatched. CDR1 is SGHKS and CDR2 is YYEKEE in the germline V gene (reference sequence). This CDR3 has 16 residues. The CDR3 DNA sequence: TGTGCCAGCAGCCCGTCCGGACAGGGGGCGTTGGAGACCCAGTACTTC. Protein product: CASSPSGQGALETQYF.

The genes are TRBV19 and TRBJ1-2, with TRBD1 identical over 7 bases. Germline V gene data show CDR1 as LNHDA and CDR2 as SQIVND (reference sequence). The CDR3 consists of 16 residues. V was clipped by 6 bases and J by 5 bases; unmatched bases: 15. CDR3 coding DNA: TGTGCCAGTAGCCCCATCGGGACAGCCGACTCTTATGGCTACACCTTC. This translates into CASSPIGTADSYGYTF.

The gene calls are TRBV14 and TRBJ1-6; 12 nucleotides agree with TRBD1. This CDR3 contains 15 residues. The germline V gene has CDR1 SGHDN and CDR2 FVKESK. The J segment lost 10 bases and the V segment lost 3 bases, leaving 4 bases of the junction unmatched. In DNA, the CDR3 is TGTGCCAGCAGCCAGTCCGGGACAGGGGGCTCACCCCTCCACTTT. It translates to CASSQSGTGGSPLHF.

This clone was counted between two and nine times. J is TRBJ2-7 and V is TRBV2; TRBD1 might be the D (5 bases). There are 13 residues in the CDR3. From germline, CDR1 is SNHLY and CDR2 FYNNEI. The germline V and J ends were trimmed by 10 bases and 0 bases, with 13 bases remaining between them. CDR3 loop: CATRQTFSYEQYF. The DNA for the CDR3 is TGTGCCACCCGACAGACCTTCTCCTACGAGCAGTACTTC. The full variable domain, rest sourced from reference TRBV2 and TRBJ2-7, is EPEVTQTPSHQVTQMGQEVILRCVPISNHLYFYWYRQILGQKVEFLVSFYNNEISEKSEIFDDQFSVERPDGSNFTLKIRSTKLEDSAMYFCATRQTFSYEQYFGPGTRLTVT.

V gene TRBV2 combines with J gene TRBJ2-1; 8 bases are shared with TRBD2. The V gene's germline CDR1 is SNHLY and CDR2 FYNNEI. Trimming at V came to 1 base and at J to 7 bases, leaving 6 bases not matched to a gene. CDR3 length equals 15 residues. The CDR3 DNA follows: TGTGCCAGCAGTGAAGATCTAGCGGGCCCAAATGAGCAGTTCTTC. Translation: CASSEDLAGPNEQFF. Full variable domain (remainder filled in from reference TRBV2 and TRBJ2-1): EPEVTQTPSHQVTQMGQEVILRCVPISNHLYFYWYRQILGQKVEFLVSFYNNEISEKSEIFDDQFSVERPDGSNFTLKIRSTKLEDSAMYFCASSEDLAGPNEQFFGPGTRLTVL.

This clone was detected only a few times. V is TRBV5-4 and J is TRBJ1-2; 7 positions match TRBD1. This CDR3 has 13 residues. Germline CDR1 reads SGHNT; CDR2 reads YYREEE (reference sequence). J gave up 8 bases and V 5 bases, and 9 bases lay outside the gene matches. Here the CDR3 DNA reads TGTGCCAGCAGGAAACAGGGGCCAGGAGGCTACACCTTC. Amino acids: CASRKQGPGGYTF.

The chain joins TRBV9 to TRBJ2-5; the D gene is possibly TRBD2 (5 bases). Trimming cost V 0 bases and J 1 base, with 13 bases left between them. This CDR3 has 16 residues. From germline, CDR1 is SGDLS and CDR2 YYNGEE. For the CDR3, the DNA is TGTGCCAGCAGCGTAGGAGGGAGTAACGCCCAAGAGACCCAGTACTTC. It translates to CASSVGGSNAQETQYF.

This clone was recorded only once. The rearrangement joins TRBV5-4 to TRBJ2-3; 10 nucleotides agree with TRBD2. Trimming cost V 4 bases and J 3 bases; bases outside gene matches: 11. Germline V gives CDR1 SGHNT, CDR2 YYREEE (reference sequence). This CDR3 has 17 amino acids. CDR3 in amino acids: CASSQGLAVAGTDTQYF. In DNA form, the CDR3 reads TGTGCCAGCAGCCAAGGACTAGCGGTGGCGGGGACAGATACGCAGTATTTT.

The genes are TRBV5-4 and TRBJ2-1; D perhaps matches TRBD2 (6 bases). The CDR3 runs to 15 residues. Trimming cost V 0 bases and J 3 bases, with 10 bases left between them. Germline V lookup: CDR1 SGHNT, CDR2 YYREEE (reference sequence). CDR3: CASSLEDYRYNEQFF. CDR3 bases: TGTGCCAGCAGCTTGGAGGACTACCGCTACAATGAGCAGTTCTTC.

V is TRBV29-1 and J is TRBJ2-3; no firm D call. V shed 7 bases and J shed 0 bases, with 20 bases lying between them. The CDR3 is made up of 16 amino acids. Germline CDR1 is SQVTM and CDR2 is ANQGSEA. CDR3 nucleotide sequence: TGCAGCGATGGCAGGTCAGACGGATATAGCACAGATACGCAGTATTTT. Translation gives CSDGRSDGYSTDTQYF.

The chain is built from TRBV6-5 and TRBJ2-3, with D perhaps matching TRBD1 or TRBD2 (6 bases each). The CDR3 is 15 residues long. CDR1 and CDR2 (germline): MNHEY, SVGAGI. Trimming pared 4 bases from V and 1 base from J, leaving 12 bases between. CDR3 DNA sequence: TGTGCCAGCAGTTCGAGGGGGGCCGGCACAGATACGCAGTATTTT. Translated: CASSSRGAGTDTQYF.

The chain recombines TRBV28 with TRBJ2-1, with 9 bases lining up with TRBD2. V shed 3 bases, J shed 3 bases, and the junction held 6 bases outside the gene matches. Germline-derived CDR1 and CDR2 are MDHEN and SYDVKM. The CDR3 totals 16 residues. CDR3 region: CASSFLTSGFYNEQFF. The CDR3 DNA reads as TGTGCCAGCAGTTTTCTCACTAGCGGGTTCTACAATGAGCAGTTCTTC.